This is a list of T cell receptor beta chains from one sample in a study of T cells in Graves' hyperthyroidism and ophthalmopathy. TCRdb processed the multiplex PCR reads anew with MiXCR; each CDR3 protein has one entry. The sample consists of about 550,000 distinct CDR3 sequences, about a fifth of them appearing once. Sequenced sample: blood. These receptors all come from a man aged 18 to 35 with Graves' hyperthyroidism. Both conserved end residues are part of each CDR3. Fields, in order: V gene, J gene, D gene, clone size, CDR3 DNA, CDR3 protein. The D gene is left open where the match is weak. Clone size appears in some rows only: once, few, many, or a class for an expanded clone.

TRBV5-1,TRBJ2-5,.,many,TGCGCCAGCAGCTTAGTGGCAGACCAAGAGACCCAGTACTTC,CASSLVADQETQYF
TRBV24-1,TRBJ2-5,TRBD1,once,TGTGCCACCCAACAGGGGCCGAGGGGAGAGACCCAGTACTTC,CATQQGPRGETQYF
TRBV2,TRBJ2-4,.,many,TGTGCCAGCACGGAACAGTCCCTAGCCAAAAACATTCAGTACTTC,CASTEQSLAKNIQYF
TRBV7-8,TRBJ2-7,TRBD1,.,TGTGCCAGCAGCTTAGAAGGACAGGTCTCCTACGAGCAGTACTTC,CASSLEGQVSYEQYF
TRBV9,TRBJ1-2,.,many,TGTGCCAGCAGCGTAGGGAGCAGCGACTATGGCTACACCTTC,CASSVGSSDYGYTF
TRBV14,TRBJ2-7,.,many,TGTGCCAGCAGCCAAAGGCCTCCCTACGAGCAGTACTTC,CASSQRPPYEQYF
TRBV12-3/TRBV12-4,TRBJ2-5,TRBD2,many,TGTGCCAGCAGCACCCGGACTAGCGGGAAGAGGGAGACCCAGTACTTC,CASSTRTSGKRETQYF
TRBV15,TRBJ1-2,.,.,TGTGCCACCAGCAGAGAGGTTTTCTGGGCAGGGGAAGGCTACACCTTC,CATSREVFWAGEGYTF
TRBV20-1,TRBJ2-4,.,few,TGCAGTGCTTACAGATTAGCCAAAAACATTCAGTACTTC,CSAYRLAKNIQYF
TRBV3-1,TRBJ1-5,TRBD1,.,TGTGCCAGCAGCCAAGATCCAGGGGGAGTCAGCAATCAGCCCCAGCATTTT,CASSQDPGGVSNQPQHF
TRBV12-3/TRBV12-4,TRBJ2-5,TRBD1,many,TGTGCCAGCAGTGAGACAGGGGGCGGTGGAGAGACCCAGTACTTC,CASSETGGGGETQYF